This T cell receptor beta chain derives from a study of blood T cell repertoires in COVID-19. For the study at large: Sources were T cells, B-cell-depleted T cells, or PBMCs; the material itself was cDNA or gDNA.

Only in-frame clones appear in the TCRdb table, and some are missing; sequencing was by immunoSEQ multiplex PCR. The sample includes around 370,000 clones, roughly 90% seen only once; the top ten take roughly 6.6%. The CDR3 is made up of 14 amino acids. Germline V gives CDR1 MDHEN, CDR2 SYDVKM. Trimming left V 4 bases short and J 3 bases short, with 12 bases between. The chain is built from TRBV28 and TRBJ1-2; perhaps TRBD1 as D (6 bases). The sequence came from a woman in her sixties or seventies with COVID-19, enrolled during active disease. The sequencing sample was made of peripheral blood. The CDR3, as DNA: TGTGCCAGCAGTTCCCAGGGGAGAGACTATGGCTACACCTTC. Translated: CASSSQGRDYGYTF.